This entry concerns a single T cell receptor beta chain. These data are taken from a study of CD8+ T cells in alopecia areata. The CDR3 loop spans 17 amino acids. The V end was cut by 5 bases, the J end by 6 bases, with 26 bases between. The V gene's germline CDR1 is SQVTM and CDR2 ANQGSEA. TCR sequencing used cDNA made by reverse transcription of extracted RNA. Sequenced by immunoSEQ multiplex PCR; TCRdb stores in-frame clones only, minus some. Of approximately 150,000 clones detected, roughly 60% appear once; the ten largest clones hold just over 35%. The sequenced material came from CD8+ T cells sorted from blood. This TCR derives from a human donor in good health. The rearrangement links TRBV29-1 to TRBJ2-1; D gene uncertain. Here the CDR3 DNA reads TGCAGCGTTAGCTTGATGGCTAGTCGATCTGTCGCCAATGAGCAGTTCTTC. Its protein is CSVSLMASRSVANEQFF.